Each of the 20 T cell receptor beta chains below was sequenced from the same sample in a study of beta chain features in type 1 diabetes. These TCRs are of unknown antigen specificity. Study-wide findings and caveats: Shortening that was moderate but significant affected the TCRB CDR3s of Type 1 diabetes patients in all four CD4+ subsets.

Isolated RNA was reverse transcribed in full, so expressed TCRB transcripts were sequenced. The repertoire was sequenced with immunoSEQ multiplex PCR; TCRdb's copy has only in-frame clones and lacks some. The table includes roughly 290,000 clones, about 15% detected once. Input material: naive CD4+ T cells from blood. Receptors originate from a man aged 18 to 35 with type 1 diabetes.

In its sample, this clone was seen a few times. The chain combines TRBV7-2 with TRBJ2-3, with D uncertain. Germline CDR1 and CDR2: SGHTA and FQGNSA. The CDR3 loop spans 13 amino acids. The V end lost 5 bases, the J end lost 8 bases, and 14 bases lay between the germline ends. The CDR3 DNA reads TGTGCCAGCAGCACCCGACTTGTTGGTACGCAGTATTTT. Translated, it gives CASSTRLVGTQYF.

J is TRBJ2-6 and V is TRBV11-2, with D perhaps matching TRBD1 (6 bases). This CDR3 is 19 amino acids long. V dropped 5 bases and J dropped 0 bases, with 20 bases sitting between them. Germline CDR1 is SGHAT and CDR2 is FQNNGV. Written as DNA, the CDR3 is TGTGCCAGCAGCAGTCGTCGCTGGGGGCCTAGCTCTGGGGCCAACGTCCTGACTTTC. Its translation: CASSSRRWGPSSGANVLTF.

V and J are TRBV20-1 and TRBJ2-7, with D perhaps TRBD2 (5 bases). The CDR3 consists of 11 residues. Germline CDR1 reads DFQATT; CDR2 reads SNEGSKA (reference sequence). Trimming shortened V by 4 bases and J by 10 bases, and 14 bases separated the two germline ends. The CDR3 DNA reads TGCAGTGCTAAGGGAGCGGCGGGCCAGTACTTC. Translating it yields CSAKGAAGQYF.

CDR3 in amino acids: CASSRDYFTDTQYF. Here the CDR3 DNA reads TGTGCCAGCAGTCGGGACTACTTCACAGATACGCAGTATTTT. The V and J genes are TRBV5-4 and TRBJ2-3; TRBD2 aligns across 7 bases. Trimming removed 5 bases from V and 2 bases from J; junction bases left unmatched: 5. The CDR3 loop spans 14 amino acids. Germline CDR1 is SGHNT and CDR2 is YYREEE (reference sequence).

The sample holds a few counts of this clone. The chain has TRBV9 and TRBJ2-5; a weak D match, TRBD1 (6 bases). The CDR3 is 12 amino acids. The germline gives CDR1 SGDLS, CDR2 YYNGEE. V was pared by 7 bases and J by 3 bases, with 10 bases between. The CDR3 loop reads CASGTGKETQYF. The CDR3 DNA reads TGTGCCAGCGGAACAGGGAAAGAGACCCAGTACTTC.

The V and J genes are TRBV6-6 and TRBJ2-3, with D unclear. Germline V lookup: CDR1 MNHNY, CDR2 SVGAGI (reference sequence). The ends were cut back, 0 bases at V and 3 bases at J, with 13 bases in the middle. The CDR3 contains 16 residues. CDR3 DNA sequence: TGTGCCAGCAGTTACTCATATCCGGGTTTGACAGATACGCAGTATTTT. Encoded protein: CASSYSYPGLTDTQYF.

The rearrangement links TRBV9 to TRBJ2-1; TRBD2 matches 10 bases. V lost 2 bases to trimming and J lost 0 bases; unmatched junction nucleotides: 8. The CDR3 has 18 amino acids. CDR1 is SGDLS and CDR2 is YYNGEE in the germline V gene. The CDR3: CASSVSSGGIRSYNEQFF. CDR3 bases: TGTGCCAGCAGCGTTAGTAGCGGGGGGATTCGCTCCTACAATGAGCAGTTCTTC.

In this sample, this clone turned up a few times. The CDR3 loop reads CASSARGWDTQYF. Written as DNA, the CDR3 is TGTGCCAGCAGTGCGCGGGGATGGGATACGCAGTATTTT. The chain recombines TRBV2 with TRBJ2-3, with a weak D call TRBD2 (6 bases). Germline V gene sequence: CDR1 SNHLY, CDR2 FYNNEI. The V and J ends lost 4 bases and 6 bases respectively, with 11 bases between them. The CDR3 is 13 amino acids.

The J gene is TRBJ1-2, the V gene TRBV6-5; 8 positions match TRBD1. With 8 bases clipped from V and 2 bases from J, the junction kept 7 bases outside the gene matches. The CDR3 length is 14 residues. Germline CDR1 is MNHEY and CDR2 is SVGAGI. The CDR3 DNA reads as TGTGCCAGCGGAAAGACAGGGGCCAACTATGGCTACACCTTC. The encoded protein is CASGKTGANYGYTF.

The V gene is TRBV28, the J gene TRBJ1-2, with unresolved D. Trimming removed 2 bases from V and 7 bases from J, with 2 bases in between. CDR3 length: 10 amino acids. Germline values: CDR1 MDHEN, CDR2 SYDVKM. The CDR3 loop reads CASSLRGYTF. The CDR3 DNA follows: TGTGCCAGCAGTTTACGTGGCTACACCTTC.

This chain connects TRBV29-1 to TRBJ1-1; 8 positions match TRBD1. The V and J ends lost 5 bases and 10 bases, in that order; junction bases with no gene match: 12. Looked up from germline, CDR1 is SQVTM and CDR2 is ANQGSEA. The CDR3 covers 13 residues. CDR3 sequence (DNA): TGCAGCGTTTGGGGGATAAGGACAGGGAGAGCTTTCTTT. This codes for CSVWGIRTGRAFF. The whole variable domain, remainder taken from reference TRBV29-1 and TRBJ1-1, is SAVISQKPSRDICQRGTSLTIQCQVDSQVTMMFWYRQQPGQSLTLIATANQGSEATYESGFVIDKFPISRPNLTFSTLTVSNMSPEDSSIYLCSVWGIRTGRAFFGQGTRLTVV.

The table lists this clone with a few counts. The CDR3 bases are TGTGCCAGTAGTGGACGGAGGGCCACAGATACGCAGTATTTT. As protein: CASSGRRATDTQYF. The chain recombines TRBV19 with TRBJ2-3; weak D call: TRBD2 (6 bases). Trimming removed 5 bases at V and 2 bases at J, with 11 bases between. CDR3 length: 14 amino acids. The germline V gene encodes CDR1 LNHDA and CDR2 SQIVND (reference sequence).

As DNA, the CDR3 is TGCAGCGTCCACACTAGCGGGAGGGTCAATGAGCAGTTCTTC. Its protein product is CSVHTSGRVNEQFF. The rearrangement joins TRBV29-1 to TRBJ2-1; TRBD2 agrees at 13 bases. Germline V gene data show CDR1 as SQVTM and CDR2 as ANQGSEA. With V trimmed by 6 bases and J by 6 bases, 5 bases remained unmatched. There are 14 residues in the CDR3.

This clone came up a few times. The CDR3 DNA follows: TGCGCCAGCAGGACCCTTAGCGGGGTCGCTAGCACAGATACGCAGTATTTT. The encoded protein is CASRTLSGVASTDTQYF. V and J are TRBV5-1 and TRBJ2-3; 8 positions agree with TRBD2. Germline V gene sequence: CDR1 SGHRS, CDR2 YFSETQ. The CDR3 sequence is 17 residues long. The V segment lost 5 bases and the J segment 0 bases; nucleotides outside the gene matches: 11.

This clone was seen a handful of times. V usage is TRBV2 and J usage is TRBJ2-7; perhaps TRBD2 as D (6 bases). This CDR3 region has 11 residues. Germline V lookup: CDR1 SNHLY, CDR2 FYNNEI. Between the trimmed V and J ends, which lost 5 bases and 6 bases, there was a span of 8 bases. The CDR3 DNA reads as TGTGCCAGCAGTTATAGCGGCGAGCAGTACTTC. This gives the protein CASSYSGEQYF.

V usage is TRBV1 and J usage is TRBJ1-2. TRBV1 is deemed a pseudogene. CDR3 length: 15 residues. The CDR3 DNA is TGCACCAGCAGCCAAGTAGATCGGGATATGGGTGGCTACACCTTC. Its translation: CTSSQVDRDMGGYTF.

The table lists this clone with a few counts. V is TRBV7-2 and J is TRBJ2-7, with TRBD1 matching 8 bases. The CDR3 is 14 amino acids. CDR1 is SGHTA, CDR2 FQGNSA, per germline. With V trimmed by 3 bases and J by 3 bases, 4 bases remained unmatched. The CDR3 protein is CASSFMTGDYEQYF. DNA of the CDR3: TGTGCCAGCAGCTTTATGACAGGGGACTACGAGCAGTACTTC.

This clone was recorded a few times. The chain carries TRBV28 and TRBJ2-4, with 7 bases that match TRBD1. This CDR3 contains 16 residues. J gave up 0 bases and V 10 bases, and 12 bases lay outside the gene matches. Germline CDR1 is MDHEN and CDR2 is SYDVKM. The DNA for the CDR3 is TGTGCCACCCTGGGACAGTTGGTTTTAGCCAAAAACATTCAGTACTTC. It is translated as CATLGQLVLAKNIQYF.

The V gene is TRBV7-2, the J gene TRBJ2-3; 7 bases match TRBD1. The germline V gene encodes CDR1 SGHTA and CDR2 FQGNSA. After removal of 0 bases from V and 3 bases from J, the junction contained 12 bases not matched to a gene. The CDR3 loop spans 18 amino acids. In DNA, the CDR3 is TGTGCCAGCAGCTTAGCGAGGACAGGATCAGAGCGGACAGATACGCAGTATTTT. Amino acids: CASSLARTGSERTDTQYF.

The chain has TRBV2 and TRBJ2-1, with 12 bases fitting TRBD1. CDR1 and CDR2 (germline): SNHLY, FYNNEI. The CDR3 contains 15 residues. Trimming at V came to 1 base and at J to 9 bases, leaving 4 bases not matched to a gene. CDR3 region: CASSEGGTGGVEQFF. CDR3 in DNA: TGTGCCAGCAGTGAAGGAGGGACAGGGGGCGTTGAGCAGTTCTTC.